The clone carrying this T cell receptor beta chain has more than one count but fewer than ten. Its cognate antigen is unknown. TRB rearrangements spanning V, D and J were amplified using mixed TRB-A/B primers. TCRdb processed the multiplex PCR reads anew with MiXCR; each CDR3 protein has one entry. The repertoire has approximately 10,000 distinct CDR3 sequences, around 42% of them found once; the top ten carry 7% to 9%. Germline CDR1 is DFQATT and CDR2 is SNEGSKA (reference sequence). The CDR3 spans 16 residues. Losses at the gene ends were 6 bases for V and 4 bases for J; bases not matched to a gene: 13. The record originates from a study of T cell repertoires in aging, cancer and after chemotherapy. The wider study: The full dataset contained 8.5 million to 10 million TCR reads.

Points from the study as a whole: Healthy donors lost TCR diversity with age mainly through richness, cancer patients through richness and evenness. Across the chemotherapy interval, each cancer cohort showed higher median generation probability, suggesting thymic rebound.

TCR beta rearrangements were amplified from peripheral blood genomic DNA. Sample: blood. The chain is built from TRBV20-1 and TRBJ2-5; 11 nucleotides match TRBD2. This clonotype was sampled from a human donor in good health. Written as DNA, the CDR3 is TGCAGTGCGACTCCTGGTGGGCTAGCGGGAGGAGAGACCCAGTACTTC. Translated, it gives CSATPGGLAGGETQYF.